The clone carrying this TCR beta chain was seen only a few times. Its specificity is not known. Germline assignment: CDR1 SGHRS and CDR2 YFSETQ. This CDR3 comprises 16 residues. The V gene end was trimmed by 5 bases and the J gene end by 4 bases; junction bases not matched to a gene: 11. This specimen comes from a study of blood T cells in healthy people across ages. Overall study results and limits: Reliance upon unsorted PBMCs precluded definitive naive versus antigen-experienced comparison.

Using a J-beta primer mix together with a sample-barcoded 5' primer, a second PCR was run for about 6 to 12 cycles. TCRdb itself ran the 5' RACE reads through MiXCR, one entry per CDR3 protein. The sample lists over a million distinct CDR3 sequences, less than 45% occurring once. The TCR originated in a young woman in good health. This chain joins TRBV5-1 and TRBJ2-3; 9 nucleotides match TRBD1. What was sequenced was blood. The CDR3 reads CASSPLGTGTPDTQYF. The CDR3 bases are TGCGCCAGCAGTCCCCTTGGGACAGGGACACCAGATACGCAGTATTTT.